This T cell receptor beta chain emerged from a study of blood T cell repertoires in COVID-19. V shed 4 bases and J shed 3 bases, with 16 bases lying between them. Germline loops: CDR1 SGHTA, CDR2 FQGNSA. The CDR3 covers 15 residues. As handled by the study authors: Reference gene primers were amplified, and this amplification served to estimate nucleated cell counts. Sequencing was performed with immunoSEQ multiplex PCR; in TCRdb, only in-frame clones are kept and a portion is missing. Clonal size and the V and J genes are those of that table, whereas D and trimming came from the DNA. The repertoire holds some 390,000 clones, over 75% seen once, with roughly 1.1% in the top ten.

The source is a man aged 30-40 years who had recovered from COVID-19. The chain joins TRBV7-2 to TRBJ2-7; a weak D match, TRBD2 (5 bases). The sample consisted of PBMCs or T cells enriched from blood (not recorded which). CDR3 sequence reads: CASSSHPRGHYEQYF. The CDR3 region has the DNA TGTGCCAGCAGCTCACACCCCCGAGGGCACTACGAGCAGTACTTC.